The next 13 T cell receptor beta chains were all read from a single sample in a study of shared clonotypes between healthy human individuals. The data were produced by immunoSEQ multiplex PCR, yet TCRdb's version contains in-frame clones alone and is incomplete. The table includes roughly 550,000 clones, around 95% detected once. Positively selected for CCR7, the CD45RO-negative cells used as naive CD8 cells excluded terminally differentiated effector memory CD45RA+ cells. The sequencing input was naive CD8+ T cells sorted from blood. The receptors shown here come from a woman in her thirties in good health.

V and J are TRBV19 and TRBJ2-1; D uncertain. This CDR3 comprises 14 residues. Germline CDR1 and CDR2: LNHDA and SQIVND (reference sequence). Trimming stripped 4 bases from V and 7 bases from J, with 14 bases between. The CDR3 reads CASSSLATVNEQFF. CDR3 DNA sequence: TGTGCCAGTAGTAGTCTTGCTACCGTAAATGAGCAGTTCTTC.

The chain is built from TRBV7-9 and TRBJ2-7; TRBD1 is a possible D gene (5 bases). CDR1 and CDR2 from the germline V gene are SEHNR and FQNEAQ (reference sequence). V dropped 6 bases and J dropped 3 bases, with 9 bases sitting between them. This CDR3 contains 12 residues. The CDR3 nucleotides are TGTGCCAGCAGACAAGACAGCTACGAGCAGTACTTC. Its protein is CASRQDSYEQYF.

This rearrangement joins TRBV5-6 to TRBJ2-5; D gene unclear. The J call could be wrong; TRBJ2-7 is a better fit for the DNA end. Germline V gene lookup returns CDR1 SGHDT and CDR2 YYEEEE. The length of the CDR3 is 13 residues. The DNA of the CDR3 is TGTGCCAGCAGCTTGAGATGGGCCTACGAGCAGTACTTC. Its protein is CASSLRWAYEQYF.

The rearrangement joins TRBV2 to TRBJ2-1, with 7 bases identical to TRBD2. The germline gives CDR1 SNHLY, CDR2 FYNNEI. Trimming cost V 1 base and J 9 bases; bases outside gene matches: 12. The CDR3 is 16 amino acids. The CDR3 DNA sequence: TGTGCCAGCAGTGAAGGGGGCGCGGGAGATACAGTTGAGCAGTTCTTC. It translates to CASSEGGAGDTVEQFF.

The chain recombines TRBV28 with TRBJ2-7, with 7 bases identical to TRBD2. Germline lookup yields CDR1 MDHEN and CDR2 SYDVKM. The V and J ends lost 3 bases and 0 bases, in that order; junction bases with no gene match: 8. The CDR3 is 16 residues long. CDR3 loop: CASSFFPGLSSYEQYF. As DNA, the CDR3 is TGTGCCAGCAGTTTCTTCCCGGGACTATCCTCCTACGAGCAGTACTTC.

The V call is TRBV6-1, the J call TRBJ1-2, with 7 bases lining up with TRBD1. There are 15 residues in the CDR3. Per the germline V gene, CDR1 is MNHNS and CDR2 is SASEGT. V was clipped by 3 bases and J by 3 bases; unmatched bases: 7. Here the CDR3 reads CASSDWSGTDYGYTF. CDR3 sequence (DNA): TGTGCCAGCAGTGATTGGTCCGGGACAGACTATGGCTACACCTTC.

The chain is built from TRBV27 and TRBJ2-3; D is uncertain. Germline lookup yields CDR1 MNHEY and CDR2 SMNVEV (reference sequence). This CDR3 contains 18 residues. V gave up 10 bases and J gave up 0 bases, with 26 bases separating them. The CDR3 bases are TGTGCCACCCCGGCGAGGTCCAGCGTCCGGAGTAGCACAGATACGCAGTATTTT. This encodes CATPARSSVRSSTDTQYF.

On this clone: The sample contains more than one DNA sequence encoding this CDR3. The CDR3 nucleotides read TGTGCCAGCAGTTACGGACAGGGGAATCAGCCCCAGCATTTT. Its protein product is CASSYGQGNQPQHF. V is TRBV6-5 and J is TRBJ1-5; 9 nucleotides match TRBD1. Trimming took 2 bases from V and 4 from J; bases not matched to a gene: 0. Germline V gene data show CDR1 as MNHEY and CDR2 as SVGAGI. The CDR3 is 14 residues long.

V is TRBV7-9 and J is TRBJ2-7; D is unresolved. Per germline, CDR1 SEHNR and CDR2 FQNEAQ (reference sequence). This CDR3 is built from 11 residues. Between the trimmed V and J ends, which lost 4 bases and 6 bases, there was a span of 7 bases. CDR3 residues: CASSSPSEQYF. The CDR3 bases are TGTGCCAGCAGCTCCCCCTCCGAGCAGTACTTC.

The chain employs TRBV20-1 and TRBJ2-5, with D hard to call. Deletions cut 1 base from V and 11 bases from J, with 8 bases between. This CDR3 region has 10 residues. Germline CDR1 and CDR2: DFQATT and SNEGSKA (reference sequence). The CDR3 spells CSARGQEQYF. CDR3 sequence (DNA): TGCAGTGCTAGAGGTCAGGAGCAGTACTTC.

The gene calls are TRBV30 and TRBJ2-7, with 12 bases aligning to TRBD2. The V gene end was trimmed by 0 bases and the J gene end by 1 base; junction bases not matched to a gene: 1. Germline-derived CDR1 and CDR2 are GTSNPN and SVGIG (reference sequence). The CDR3 sequence is 15 residues long. CDR3 residues: CAWSVGLAGSYEQYF. The CDR3 nucleotides are TGTGCCTGGAGTGTAGGACTAGCGGGATCCTACGAGCAGTACTTC. Filled out from reference TRBV30 and TRBJ2-7, the complete variable domain reads SQTIHQWPATLVQPVGSPLSLECTVEGTSNPNLYWYRQAAGRGLQLLFYSVGIGQISSEVPQNLSASRPQDRQFILSSKKLLLSDSGFYLCAWSVGLAGSYEQYFGPGTRLTVT.

The V and J genes are TRBV29-1 and TRBJ2-1; weak D call: TRBD2 (5 bases). CDR3 length equals 13 residues. In germline, CDR1 is SQVTM, CDR2 ANQGSEA. Trimming took 7 bases from V and 5 from J, leaving 15 bases between them. The CDR3 DNA follows: TGCAGCGGGCGGGCCGATACAGACAATGAGCAGTTCTTC. Protein product: CSGRADTDNEQFF.

This clone was recorded only once. The rearrangement joins TRBV28 to TRBJ2-7, with 14 bases matching TRBD2. Losses at the gene ends were 2 bases for V and 1 base for J; bases not matched to a gene: 13. The CDR3 totals 20 residues. Germline CDR1 and CDR2: MDHEN and SYDVKM. CDR3 region: CASSLPKPTSGRALSYEQYF. The CDR3 DNA sequence: TGTGCCAGCAGTTTACCCAAACCGACTAGCGGGAGGGCCCTTTCCTACGAGCAGTACTTC.